These T cell receptor beta chains were read from a single sample in a study of CD8 T cells in ankylosing spondylitis. One entry per CDR3 protein results from TCRdb running MiXCR on the 5' RACE reads. Of approximately 300,000 distinct CDR3 sequences listed, 20% to 25% are singletons. Sequenced: blood, either unsorted or a sorted T cell fraction (not recorded which). The receptors here all came from a female donor with ankylosing spondylitis or in good health (not recorded which). Both conserved end residues are part of each CDR3. A D gene is named only where the DNA matches it firmly. The size entry is marked missing in some rows and otherwise reads once, few, many or a size class.

J gene	CDR3 length	D gene	clone size	V gene	CDR3 DNA	CDR3 protein
TRBJ2-1	16	.	.	TRBV18	TGTGCCAGCTCACCCGAGCCCGGATTGATAGGAAATGAGCAGTTCTTC	CASSPEPGLIGNEQFF
TRBJ2-1	12	.	.	TRBV20-1	TGCAGTGTTGACACTTCCTACAATGAGCAGTTCTTC	CSVDTSYNEQFF
TRBJ2-2	14	.	.	TRBV12-3/TRBV12-4	TGTGCCAGCAGTTTTTTTCCAGACACCGGGGAGCTGTTTTTT	CASSFFPDTGELFF
TRBJ2-1	15	TRBD2	.	TRBV5-6	TGTGCCAGCAGCCAAGGGGGACTAGCGTACAATGAGCAGTTCTTC	CASSQGGLAYNEQFF
TRBJ2-1	15	TRBD2	many	TRBV10-3	TGTGCCACTGGACTAGCGGAGACACCCTACAATGAGCAGTTCTTC	CATGLAETPYNEQFF
TRBJ1-5	15	.	many	TRBV7-2	TGTGCCAGCGGACTTTCCGGAGTAGTAGCGCAGCCCCAGCATTTT	CASGLSGVVAQPQHF
TRBJ2-7	15	.	.	TRBV9	TGTGCCAGCAGCCGAGATCAAGACGGGTATCTGGAGCAGTACTTC	CASSRDQDGYLEQYF
TRBJ1-5	16	.	few	TRBV12-3/TRBV12-4	TGTGCCAGCAGCCTTGTTGTTCGGGAGGGAATCAGCCCCCAGCATTTT	CASSLVVREGISPQHF
TRBJ2-1	12	.	.	TRBV2	TGTGCCAGCAGAATAGGTGGCAACGAGCAGTTCTTC	CASRIGGNEQFF
TRBJ2-7	14	.	.	TRBV12-3/TRBV12-4	TGTGCCAGCAGTTTGGACGCCGGGACCTACGAGCAGTACTTC	CASSLDAGTYEQYF
TRBJ2-1	14	TRBD2	few	TRBV20-1	TGCAGTGTTAGAACTAGCGGGACCTACAATGAGCAGTTCTTC	CSVRTSGTYNEQFF